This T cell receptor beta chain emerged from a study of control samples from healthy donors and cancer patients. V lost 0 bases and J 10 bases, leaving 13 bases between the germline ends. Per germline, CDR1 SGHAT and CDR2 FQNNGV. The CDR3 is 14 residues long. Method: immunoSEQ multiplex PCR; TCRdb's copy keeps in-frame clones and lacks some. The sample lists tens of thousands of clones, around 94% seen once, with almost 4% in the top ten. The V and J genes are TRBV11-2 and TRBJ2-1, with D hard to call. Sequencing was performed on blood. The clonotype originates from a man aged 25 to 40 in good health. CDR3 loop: CASSLDLSLREQFF. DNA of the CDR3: TGTGCCAGCAGCTTAGATCTGAGTCTCAGGGAGCAGTTCTTC.